The clone carrying this TCR beta chain was counted between two and nine times. As yet, its antigen is unknown. Primers for the PCR totalled 60 Vbeta and 13 Jbeta. This table comes from immunoSEQ multiplex PCR, and its TCRdb copy is limited to in-frame clones, with some not included. The sample shows some 180,000 clones, more than 70% of them seen only once. CDR1 SGHRS and CDR2 YFSETQ come from the germline V gene. This CDR3 is built from 15 residues. Trimming pared 4 bases from V and 5 bases from J, leaving 15 bases between. The data are from a study of cytomegalovirus exposure and HLA in healthy donors. Study summary: Among the roughly 400 genotyped donors, approximately 80% were placed in the Caucasian-associated ancestry cluster. Whole-study results and caveats: Researchers catalogued roughly 150 TCR beta chains as cytomegalovirus-associated. Later on, a genetic analysis was performed. It linked a missense variant in DCLRE1C with V- and J-gene trimming of TCR beta. Analyzed later, association rates of TCRs varied across HLA loci, with DRB1 most and HLA-C fewest.

The clonotype was recovered from a girl between 5 and 17 years old in good health and CMV-seropositive. The chain couples TRBV5-1 to TRBJ1-4, with TRBD1 as a possible D gene (5 bases). Material for sequencing was PBMCs. The CDR3 sequence: CASSPGGDGNEKLFF. The CDR3 DNA reads as TGCGCCAGCAGCCCTGGGGGGGACGGAAATGAAAAACTGTTTTTT.